These 23 T cell receptor beta chains were all obtained from the same sample, sequenced in a study of CD8+ T cells in alopecia areata. Treatment in this sample: oral pan-JAK inhibitor, 5-10 mg twice daily. Sequencing used cDNA as its template, made by extracting RNA and reverse transcribing it. Profiled with immunoSEQ multiplex PCR; TCRdb holds only in-frame clones, not every one. Of 190,000 or so clones in the sample, roughly three fifths were seen once. The sample consisted of CD8+ T cells sorted from blood, taken at week 24, from a patient treated with tofacitinib. Source of these receptors: a human donor with alopecia areata.

The rearrangement joins TRBV5-1 to TRBJ1-1; D gene uncertain. V was clipped by 0 bases and J by 5 bases, with 17 bases between them. The CDR3 spans 16 residues. Germline loops: CDR1 SGHRS, CDR2 YFSETQ. The CDR3 protein is CASSLDPGSLGTEAFF. The CDR3 DNA reads as TGCGCCAGCAGCTTGGACCCGGGGAGCCTCGGGACTGAAGCTTTCTTT.

J is TRBJ1-2 and V is TRBV19; D uncertain. Trimming shortened V by 1 base and J by 1 base, and 4 bases separated the two germline ends. The CDR3 runs to 13 residues. Germline V gene data show CDR1 as LNHDA and CDR2 as SQIVND (reference sequence). The CDR3 here is CASSIGRNYGYTF. The CDR3, as DNA: TGTGCCAGTAGTATAGGGCGTAACTATGGCTACACCTTC.

V usage is TRBV27 and J usage is TRBJ1-2, with D possibly being TRBD1 (6 bases). The CDR3 has 16 amino acids. V was pared by 5 bases and J by 0 bases, with 16 bases between. The V gene's germline CDR1 is MNHEY and CDR2 SMNVEV (reference sequence). The CDR3: CASSAQTGLSNYGYTF. CDR3 sequence (DNA): TGTGCCAGCAGTGCACAAACAGGGCTGTCTAACTATGGCTACACCTTC.

V usage is TRBV7-2 and J usage is TRBJ2-2, with 7 bases fitting TRBD1. The CDR3 has 14 amino acids. The germline V gene has CDR1 SGHTA and CDR2 FQGNSA. The V gene end was trimmed by 3 bases and the J gene end by 4 bases; junction bases not matched to a gene: 2. The CDR3 region has the DNA TGTGCCAGCAGCTTGGACAGGAGCACCGGGGAGCTGTTTTTT. Its protein is CASSLDRSTGELFF.

V is TRBV15 and J is TRBJ2-1, with 10 positions matching TRBD2. The germline V gene encodes CDR1 LNHNV and CDR2 YYDKDF (reference sequence). J lost 2 bases, V lost 0 bases, and 10 bases had no gene match. The CDR3 runs 19 residues. The CDR3 here is CATSRDSPTAGGPYNEQFF. CDR3 nucleotides: TGTGCCACCAGCAGAGATTCCCCAACAGCGGGGGGGCCCTACAATGAGCAGTTCTTC.

The chain couples TRBV5-6 to TRBJ1-3; D is uncertain. V was pared by 5 bases and J by 4 bases, with 4 bases between. This CDR3 contains 11 residues. Germline lookup yields CDR1 SGHDT and CDR2 YYEEEE. CDR3 coding DNA: TGTGCCAGCAGTTCGGGAAACACCATATATTTT. Protein sequence: CASSSGNTIYF.

V usage is TRBV30 and J usage is TRBJ1-2, with D unresolved. Germline CDR1 is GTSNPN and CDR2 is SVGIG (reference sequence). Trimming shortened V by 0 bases and J by 8 bases, and 16 bases separated the two germline ends. The CDR3 is made up of 14 amino acids. CDR3 bases: TGTGCCTGGAGTGTACCACAGCTATCCGGCGGCTACACCTTC. Amino acid sequence: CAWSVPQLSGGYTF.

The chain couples TRBV29-1 to TRBJ1-2; 8 bases map to TRBD1. The CDR3 spans 11 residues. The germline CDR1 and CDR2 sequences are SQVTM and ANQGSEA. The J segment lost 5 bases and the V segment lost 6 bases, leaving 2 bases of the junction unmatched. The CDR3 nucleotides are TGCAGCGTCAACAGGGGGTATGGCTACACCTTC. Encoded protein: CSVNRGYGYTF.

The chain combines TRBV7-8 with TRBJ1-5, with D hard to call. This CDR3 is 15 amino acids long. Germline lookup yields CDR1 SGHVS and CDR2 FQNEAQ. V was cut by 5 bases and J by 6 bases, with 17 bases left in between. The CDR3 DNA is TGTGCCAGCAGCCCGGGCCCGGGTCACGGTCAGCCCCAGCATTTT. It codes for CASSPGPGHGQPQHF. Filled out from reference TRBV7-8 and TRBJ1-5, the complete variable domain reads GAGVSQSPRYKVAKRGQDVALRCDPISGHVSLFWYQQALGQGPEFLTYFQNEAQLDKSGLPSDRFFAERPEGSVSTLKIQRTQQEDSAVYLCASSPGPGHGQPQHFGDGTRLSIL.

The chain joins TRBV9 to TRBJ1-4; D is unresolved. The CDR3 length is 14 residues. Trimming took 0 bases from V and 7 from J, leaving 10 bases between them. CDR1 is SGDLS, CDR2 YYNGEE, per germline. Here the CDR3 reads CASSVETNGEKLFF. As DNA, the CDR3 is TGTGCCAGCAGCGTAGAGACCAACGGTGAAAAACTGTTTTTT.

The chain is built from TRBV7-9 and TRBJ1-1; 7 bases align to TRBD1. The ends lost 5 bases at V and 0 bases at J; junction bases unmatched: 6. CDR3 size: 15 residues. The germline V gene has CDR1 SEHNR and CDR2 FQNEAQ (reference sequence). The CDR3 coding sequence is TGTGCCAGCAGCCAGGGGGAAGGCATGAACACTGAAGCTTTCTTT. Translating gives CASSQGEGMNTEAFF.

J is TRBJ2-7 and V is TRBV6-7; no clear D gene. TRBV6-7 is an ORF; its function is uncertain. The CDR3 is 15 residues long. V was shortened by 4 bases and J by 6 bases, with 19 bases between the two germline ends. The CDR3 sequence: CASSFTTHRPGEQYF. CDR3 DNA: TGTGCCAGCAGTTTCACCACACACCGCCCCGGCGAGCAGTACTTC.

The chain couples TRBV30 to TRBJ2-7, with TRBD1 identical over 9 bases. CDR1 and CDR2 from the germline V gene are GTSNPN and SVGIG (reference sequence). The trim removed 2 bases at V and 0 bases at J, leaving 8 bases unmatched. The length of the CDR3 is 16 residues. The CDR3 nucleotides are TGTGCCTGGAGTTCACCCCGGGACAGGGTCTCCTACGAGCAGTACTTC. Its translation: CAWSSPRDRVSYEQYF. Looking up the rest from reference TRBV30 and TRBJ2-7 gives the full variable domain: SQTIHQWPATLVQPVGSPLSLECTVEGTSNPNLYWYRQAAGRGLQLLFYSVGIGQISSEVPQNLSASRPQDRQFILSSKKLLLSDSGFYLCAWSSPRDRVSYEQYFGPGTRLTVT.

The CDR3 DNA reads TGCGCCAGCAGCCAGTTTGAGGGAAATGGCTACACCTTC. Its protein is CASSQFEGNGYTF. The V call is TRBV4-1, the J call TRBJ1-2; no definite D call. Germline lookup yields CDR1 MGHRA and CDR2 YSYEKL. Trimming stripped 3 bases from V and 6 bases from J, with 11 bases between. This CDR3 has 13 residues.

The chain has TRBV12-5 and TRBJ2-6, with D possibly TRBD2 on 5 matching bases. The CDR3 loop spans 17 amino acids. Trimming removed 0 bases at V and 1 base at J, with 10 bases between. The V gene's germline CDR1 is LGHNT and CDR2 FRNRAP. CDR3 nucleotides: TGTGCTAGTGGTTTGGTTCCAACTAGTTCTGGGGCCAACGTCCTGACTTTC. Amino acids: CASGLVPTSSGANVLTF.

The genes are TRBV2 and TRBJ2-3; D might be TRBD1 (6 bases). The CDR3 runs 19 residues. Germline V lookup: CDR1 SNHLY, CDR2 FYNNEI. Trimming took off 2 bases at V and 2 bases at J, with 23 bases between the two ends. The CDR3 coding sequence is TGTGCCAGCAGTGAACCCGAGAGAGATATTGGACAGAACACAGATACGCAGTATTTT. This gives the protein CASSEPERDIGQNTDTQYF.

This clone was seen a handful of times. The V and J genes are TRBV7-9 and TRBJ1-4; 8 positions match TRBD1. From germline, CDR1 is SEHNR and CDR2 FQNEAQ (reference sequence). The CDR3 length is 14 residues. Unmatched junction bases numbered 6, after V lost 5 bases and J lost 7 bases. CDR3 in amino acids: CASSTMDRVEKLFF. The CDR3 nucleotides read TGTGCCAGCAGCACCATGGACAGGGTTGAAAAACTGTTTTTT.

This clone was counted only a few times. The V and J genes are TRBV2 and TRBJ2-1, with D maybe TRBD2 (6 bases). V lost 2 bases and J lost 10, with 9 bases in between. CDR3 length: 12 residues. Germline V gene lookup returns CDR1 SNHLY and CDR2 FYNNEI. DNA for the CDR3: TGTGCCAGCAGTGAACGTCTAGCGGAGCAGTTCTTC. Encoded protein: CASSERLAEQFF.

A few counts support this clone. CDR3 protein: CDYHGSELIGELFF. CDR3 DNA sequence: TGTGACTACCACGGTTCCGAGTTAATCGGGGAGCTGTTTTTT. The rearrangement joins TRBV6-9 to TRBJ2-2; D ambiguous. Germline V gives CDR1 MNHGY, CDR2 SVAAGI. The CDR3 contains 14 residues.

The V and J genes are TRBV7-9 and TRBJ2-5, with 8 bases aligning to TRBD2. Germline V gene sequence: CDR1 SEHNR, CDR2 FQNEAQ (reference sequence). The CDR3 sequence is 16 residues long. V was pared by 4 bases and J by 5 bases, with 12 bases of the junction left unmatched. As DNA, the CDR3 is TGTGCCAGCAGCTCAGCGGGGAGCGGGAGTCGGGAGACCCAGTACTTC. Its translation: CASSSAGSGSRETQYF.

This clone was seen only once. The J gene is TRBJ1-3, the V gene TRBV30; maybe TRBD1 (6 bases). CDR3 length equals 16 residues. Trimming pared 0 bases from V and 0 bases from J, leaving 12 bases between. Per germline, CDR1 GTSNPN and CDR2 SVGIG (reference sequence). The chain's CDR3 is CAWSVRGHNSGNTIYF. The CDR3 DNA is TGTGCCTGGAGTGTACGGGGACACAACTCTGGAAACACCATATATTTT.

The V gene is TRBV2, the J gene TRBJ1-2, with D uncertain. Germline-derived CDR1 and CDR2 are SNHLY and FYNNEI. Between the trimmed V and J ends, which lost 2 bases and 2 bases, there was a span of 9 bases. This CDR3 region has 14 residues. DNA for the CDR3: TGTGCCAGCAGTGAAATGACAAAGAACTATGGCTACACCTTC. It specifies CASSEMTKNYGYTF.

The V call is TRBV19, the J call TRBJ2-7; no clear D gene. The CDR3 runs to 14 residues. Trimming shortened V by 5 bases and J by 0 bases, and 11 bases separated the two germline ends. The V gene's germline CDR1 is LNHDA and CDR2 SQIVND (reference sequence). In DNA form, the CDR3 reads TGTGCCAGTAGTCCGGCCAGTTCCTCCTACGAGCAGTACTTC. Protein product: CASSPASSSYEQYF.